A selection of T cell receptor beta chains follows, all from one sample in a study of T cell repertoires in cytomegalovirus infection. No cognate antigen is known for these TCRs. A single record per CDR3 protein comes from TCRdb applying MiXCR to the reads. The sample holds about 71,000 distinct CDR3 sequences, 20% to 25% seen once. This material consisted of CD8+ T cells from cultured PBMCs, taken from culture after CMV antigen stimulation. The receptors come from a human donor in good health (CMV status not recorded). Some clones in this sample may be carry-over from other donors' samples. CDR3s include the opening cysteine and the closing phenylalanine or tryptophan. The D gene is left open where the match is weak. Clone size, where shown, is once, few, many, or a class for clones that have expanded.

V: TRBV5-3; J: TRBJ2-6; D: .; size: .; CDR3: CASSLGGPGANVLTF; DNA: TGTGCCAGCAGCTTAGGGGGGCCTGGGGCCAACGTCCTGACTTTC
V: TRBV7-9; J: TRBJ2-2; D: TRBD1; size: few; CDR3: CASSFTGQGANTGELFF; DNA: TGTGCCAGCAGCTTTACAGGACAGGGGGCCAACACCGGGGAGCTGTTTTTT
V: TRBV7-6; J: TRBJ1-4; D: .; size: .; CDR3: CASSATNEKLFF; DNA: TGTGCCAGCAGCGCAACTAATGAAAAACTGTTTTTT
V: TRBV7-6; J: TRBJ1-1; D: .; size: .; CDR3: CASSLAGRNTEAFF; DNA: TGTGCTAGCAGCTTAGCAGGGCGGAACACTGAAGCTTTCTTT
V: TRBV6-5; J: TRBJ1-4; D: .; size: .; CDR3: CASSYRFKEKLFF; DNA: TGTGCCAGCAGTTATCGGTTTAAGGAAAAACTGTTTTTT
V: TRBV9; J: TRBJ1-2; D: .; size: .; CDR3: CASSSHANYGYTF; DNA: TGTGCCAGCAGTTCCCACGCTAACTATGGCTACACCTTC
V: TRBV20-1; J: TRBJ2-4; D: TRBD2; size: few; CDR3: CSAREQRGAGRDIQYF; DNA: TGCAGTGCTAGAGAACAGCGGGGGGCTGGCAGAGACATTCAGTACTTC
V: TRBV27; J: TRBJ2-3; D: .; size: .; CDR3: CASRDSGRDTQYF; DNA: TGTGCCAGCAGGGACAGCGGTAGGGATACGCAGTATTTT
V: TRBV9; J: TRBJ1-1; D: TRBD1; size: few; CDR3: CASSLLRDSKEAFF; DNA: TGTGCCAGCAGCTTACTCCGGGACAGCAAGGAGGCTTTCTTT
V: TRBV6-2/TRBV6-3; J: TRBJ2-1; D: .; size: few; CDR3: CASSYVVHEQFF; DNA: TGTGCCAGCAGTTACGTGGTCCATGAGCAGTTCTTC
V: TRBV4-3; J: TRBJ2-1; D: TRBD2; size: .; CDR3: CASSQEEGNSGTFSYNEQFF; DNA: TGCGCCAGCAGCCAAGAAGAAGGTAATAGCGGGACTTTCTCCTACAATGAGCAGTTCTTC
V: TRBV7-9; J: TRBJ2-1; D: TRBD1; size: .; CDR3: CASSTGTGGYEQFF; DNA: TGTGCCAGCAGCACCGGGACAGGGGGATATGAGCAGTTCTTC
V: TRBV7-9; J: TRBJ1-1; D: .; size: few; CDR3: CASSFRSGDTEAFF; DNA: TGTGCCAGCAGCTTTAGGTCGGGGGACACTGAAGCTTTCTTT
V: TRBV6-1; J: TRBJ2-1; D: .; size: few; CDR3: CASSDAYYGEQFF; DNA: TGTGCCAGCAGTGATGCTTACTACGGTGAGCAGTTCTTC
V: TRBV7-6; J: TRBJ2-7; D: TRBD1; size: few; CDR3: CASSRPEGQGIYEQYF; DNA: TGTGCCAGCAGCCGACCCGAGGGACAGGGCATCTACGAGCAGTACTTC
V: TRBV5-6; J: TRBJ2-1; D: .; size: .; CDR3: CASSLGRWNEQFF; DNA: TGTGCCAGCAGCTTGGGGAGATGGAATGAGCAGTTCTTC
V: TRBV4-3; J: TRBJ2-1; D: TRBD2; size: .; CDR3: CASSQEPAGYYNEQFF; DNA: TGCGCCAGCAGCCAAGAACCAGCGGGGTACTACAATGAGCAGTTCTTC